These T cell receptor beta chains were read from a single sample in a study of T cells in localized non-small cell lung cancer. Measured with immunoSEQ multiplex PCR; TCRdb has only the in-frame clones, and not every one. Of about 74,000 clones in the sample, around 85% were seen once. The sample in question was peripheral blood, obtained before any cancer treatment. Receptors originate from a female donor older than 55 with stage I lung adenocarcinoma. Each CDR3 is given with its conserved first and last residue. D genes are given only for firm matches. Size tells how often a clone was seen (once, few, many) or the class of an expanded clone, and some rows leave it out.

12,NA,NA,TRBJ2-3,TRBV10-3,TGTGCCAACGCCGGGAGCACAGATACGCAGTATTTT,CANAGSTDTQYF
16,TRBD1,NA,TRBJ1-4,TRBV19,TGTGCCACCCGAACTGGACAGGGGAGGTCTAATGAAAAACTGTTTTTT,CATRTGQGRSNEKLFF
16,TRBD1,NA,TRBJ2-3,TRBV5-4,TGTGCCAGCAGCTTGCCCCCGGGACAGGGCACAGATACGCAGTATTTT,CASSLPPGQGTDTQYF
12,NA,NA,TRBJ2-7,TRBV6-6,TGTGCCAGCAGAAGACAGGATAGCGAGCAGTACTTC,CASRRQDSEQYF
13,NA,NA,TRBJ1-2,TRBV9,TGTGCCAGCAGCCCGGACCAGGGAAGTGGCTACACCTTC,CASSPDQGSGYTF
15,TRBD1,NA,TRBJ1-6,TRBV6-1,TGTGCCAGCACCCAAACCGGACAGGGGAATTCACCCCTCCACTTT,CASTQTGQGNSPLHF
15,NA,NA,TRBJ2-5,TRBV21-1,TGTGCCAGCAGCAAAGGTGGGGACAGTGAAGAGACCCAGTACTTC,CASSKGGDSEETQYF
14,NA,NA,TRBJ1-2,TRBV29-1,TGCAGCGTTGAATTTGGGTCCGCTAACTATGGCTACACCTTC,CSVEFGSANYGYTF
14,TRBD2,few,TRBJ2-5,TRBV29-1,TGCAGCGTTGTGACTAGCGGGAGTTTAGAGACCCAGTACTTC,CSVVTSGSLETQYF
12,NA,NA,TRBJ2-1,TRBV6-5,TGTGCCACCAGGGGCTCCTCCAGTGAGCAGTTCTTC,CATRGSSSEQFF
14,NA,NA,TRBJ2-7,TRBV5-1,TGCGCCAGCAGACGGAGCTTTGACCTCTACGAGCAGTACTTC,CASRRSFDLYEQYF
19,NA,NA,TRBJ2-5,TRBV21-1,TGTGCCAGCAGCAAAGCCCCCCCTAGAGGGACAGGGACCCAAGAGACCCAGTACTTC,CASSKAPPRGTGTQETQYF
15,NA,NA,TRBJ2-7,TRBV11-3,TGTGCCAGCAGCTATACGGGCCTAATTGGTGGGACTCATTACTTC,CASSYTGLIGGTHYF
14,TRBD2,NA,TRBJ2-7,TRBV28,TGTGCCAGCAGGGCAGCGGGAGCGATTCACGAGCAGTACTTC,CASRAAGAIHEQYF
14,NA,few,TRBJ1-1,TRBV7-6,TGTGCCAGCAGCTCAGGGTTGAGCGGGACTGAAGCTTTCTTT,CASSSGLSGTEAFF
13,TRBD1,once,TRBJ2-7,TRBV6-4,TGTGCCAGCAGTGCTGACAGGGGGGGCGAGCAGTACTTC,CASSADRGGEQYF
12,NA,NA,TRBJ2-1,TRBV11-3,TGTGCCAGCAGCCAACTCCCCGGTGAGCAGTTCTTC,CASSQLPGEQFF
13,NA,NA,TRBJ1-2,TRBV5-1,TGCGCCAGCAGCTATCCAAGTAGGGATGGCTACACCTTC,CASSYPSRDGYTF
18,NA,few,TRBJ2-6,TRBV6-1,TGTGCCAGCAGGGAAATCGGACGCCTACACTCTGGGGCCAACGTCCTGACTTTC,CASREIGRLHSGANVLTF
14,NA,NA,TRBJ2-7,TRBV5-6,TGTGCCAGCAGCTTGTTCAGGTTCAACTACGAGCAGTACTTC,CASSLFRFNYEQYF
13,NA,NA,TRBJ1-2,TRBV27,TGTGCCAGCAGCGTGGGAGGGCAGGGAGGCTACACCTTC,CASSVGGQGGYTF
17,NA,NA,TRBJ2-5,TRBV5-1,TGCGCCAGCAGCTTGGGGGCAGGTTCAGGGCTCAAAGAGACCCAGTACTTC,CASSLGAGSGLKETQYF
17,TRBD2,NA,TRBJ2-3,TRBV11-3,TGTGCCAGCAGCAGCCTCGGGACTAGCGGGGGCACAGATACGCAGTATTTT,CASSSLGTSGGTDTQYF
14,NA,NA,TRBJ1-1,TRBV6-5,TGTGCCAGCAGTTACCGTAGAGGAAACACTGAAGCTTTCTTT,CASSYRRGNTEAFF
15,NA,NA,TRBJ2-7,TRBV19,TGTGCCAGTAGTAAGACAGCCGCGAGCCCATCTCAACAGTACTTC,CASSKTAASPSQQYF
14,TRBD1,NA,TRBJ2-1,TRBV5-1,TGCGCCAGCAGCTTCGGGACAGGGGGTGATGAGCAGTTCTTC,CASSFGTGGDEQFF
16,NA,NA,TRBJ2-2,TRBV18,TGTGCCAGCTCACCACGGTTAGGGGAAGTCTCCGGGGAGCTGTTTTTT,CASSPRLGEVSGELFF
12,NA,NA,TRBJ2-7,TRBV6-9,TGTGCCAGCAGAACAGTCGGGGGCGAGCAGTACTTC,CASRTVGGEQYF
10,NA,NA,TRBJ1-5,TRBV29-1,TGCAGCGTTGGGGATCAGCCCCAGCATTTT,CSVGDQPQHF
16,TRBD2,NA,TRBJ2-3,TRBV6-6,TGTGCCAGCAGGCCCCTAGCGGGTGTTAGCACAGATACGCAGTATTTT,CASRPLAGVSTDTQYF
18,TRBD2,NA,TRBJ2-3,TRBV9,TGTGCCAGCAGCGTATCTAGCGGGGGGTCTGGTTGGACAGATACGCAGTATTTT,CASSVSSGGSGWTDTQYF
13,NA,NA,TRBJ1-2,TRBV2,TGTGCCAGCAGTGCTACAGGGTCCTATGGCTACACCTTC,CASSATGSYGYTF